A single sample is the source of the 5 T cell receptor beta chains below, sequenced in a study of technical replicates of blood from several donors. Clones were sequenced by immunoSEQ multiplex PCR, and TCRdb holds only the in-frame ones, with some missing. This sample carries 80,000 to 95,000 clones, 90% to 98% of them seen once, and the ten largest clones take about 0.31%. The material sequenced was T cells isolated from PBMCs. These receptors were obtained from a human donor in good health.

The chain links TRBV7-3 to TRBJ2-2; D gene uncertain. Trimming stripped 3 bases from V and 0 bases from J, with 5 bases between. The CDR3 has 14 residues. Germline-derived CDR1 and CDR2 are SGHTA and FQGTGA. The CDR3 nucleotides read TGTGCCAGCAGCTTTGAGCCGAACACCGGGGAGCTGTTTTTT. Translation gives CASSFEPNTGELFF.

The chain is built from TRBV29-1 and TRBJ1-2, with 9 nucleotides matching TRBD1. The ends lost 7 bases at V and 6 bases at J; junction bases unmatched: 6. Germline CDR1 reads SQVTM; CDR2 reads ANQGSEA. The length of the CDR3 is 12 residues. For the CDR3, the DNA is TGCAGCGCATTAGGACAGGGGCATGGCTACACCTTC. Translating gives CSALGQGHGYTF.

Regarding this clone: A read error may produce the germline difference seen at one junction end. This chain connects TRBV7-9 to TRBJ2-3; a weak D match, TRBD2 (6 bases). CDR3 length equals 16 residues. Per the germline V gene, CDR1 is SEHNR and CDR2 is FQNEAQ (reference sequence). DNA for the CDR3: TGTGCCAGCACCTTACGGGGGAATATGATCACAGATACGCAGTATTTT. Amino acids: CASTLRGNMITDTQYF.

This clone was found once. V usage is TRBV30 and J usage is TRBJ1-4; D unresolved. Trimming took 3 bases from V and 5 from J, leaving 16 bases between them. Germline lookup yields CDR1 GTSNPN and CDR2 SVGIG (reference sequence). This CDR3 has 15 residues. The CDR3 region has the DNA TGTGCCTGGAGCTCCCTGGAGGCGATAAATGAAAAACTGTTTTTT. Protein: CAWSSLEAINEKLFF.

The CDR3 bases are TGTGCCAGCAGCGCCAGGAGGGCAGAAGTAGCCTACGAGCAGTACTTC. The encoded protein is CASSARRAEVAYEQYF. The V call is TRBV7-2, the J call TRBJ2-7; possible D gene TRBD2, 6 bases. V was cut by 5 bases and J by 2 bases, with 19 bases left in between. The germline V gene has CDR1 SGHTA and CDR2 FQGNSA. CDR3 length: 16 residues. The whole variable domain, remainder taken from reference TRBV7-2 and TRBJ2-7, is GAGVSQSPSNKVTEKGKDVELRCDPISGHTALYWYRQSLGQGLEFLIYFQGNSAPDKSGLPSDRFSAERTGGSVSTLTIQRTQQEDSAVYLCASSARRAEVAYEQYFGPGTRLTVT.